The 29 T cell receptor beta chains below come from one sample, sequenced in a study of cytomegalovirus exposure and HLA in healthy donors. PCR was performed using 60 Vbeta and 13 Jbeta primers. Assay used: immunoSEQ multiplex PCR; TCRdb lists only in-frame clones, some missing. The sample consists of roughly 43,000 clones, approximately 80% of them appearing once. The source material was PBMCs. Receptor source: a man aged 30 to 45 in good health and CMV-seronegative.

As DNA, the CDR3 is TGTGCCAGCAGCGGGGGGGCTTTGGTAAATGAGCAGTTCTTC. As protein: CASSGGALVNEQFF. V usage is TRBV4-2 and J usage is TRBJ2-1; possibly TRBD2 for D (7 bases). V dropped 5 bases and J dropped 7 bases, with 15 bases sitting between them. This CDR3 comprises 14 residues. Germline V gene sequence: CDR1 LGHNA, CDR2 YNFKEQ.

The chain is built from TRBV18 and TRBJ1-1, with 7 bases aligning to TRBD1. The length of the CDR3 is 13 residues. The V gene's germline CDR1 is KGHSH and CDR2 LQKENI. The V and J ends lost 6 bases and 8 bases, in that order; junction bases with no gene match: 9. Here the CDR3 reads CASSTDRDREAFF. The DNA of the CDR3 is TGTGCCAGCTCCACCGACAGGGATCGGGAAGCTTTCTTT. The full variable domain, its missing parts supplied by reference TRBV18 and TRBJ1-1, is NAGVMQNPRHLVRRRGQEARLRCSPMKGHSHVYWYRQLPEEGLKFMVYLQKENIIDESGMPKERFSAEFPKEGPSILRIQQVVRGDSAAYFCASSTDRDREAFFGQGTRLTVV.

The chain employs TRBV6-4 and TRBJ2-2; 8 positions match TRBD2. The germline V gene has CDR1 MRHNA and CDR2 SNTAGT. The ends lost 5 bases at V and 4 bases at J; junction bases unmatched: 0. The CDR3 length is 13 residues. The CDR3 region is CASSSGSTGELFF. The CDR3 DNA is TGTGCCAGCAGTAGCGGGAGCACCGGGGAGCTGTTTTTT.

The chain combines TRBV6-1 with TRBJ1-2; D call uncertain. CDR1 and CDR2 from the germline V gene are MNHNS and SASEGT. The CDR3 sequence is 13 residues long. The V end lost 1 base, the J end lost 4 bases, and 7 bases lay between the germline ends. The CDR3 nucleotides read TGTGCCAGCAGTGAAGGCCGGAGCTATGGCTACACCTTC. Protein product: CASSEGRSYGYTF.

V usage is TRBV4-2 and J usage is TRBJ1-1; 9 positions agree with TRBD1. The V gene's germline CDR1 is LGHNA and CDR2 YNFKEQ. This CDR3 has 16 residues. V gave up 2 bases and J gave up 0 bases; unmatched junction bases: 4. CDR3 protein: CASSQLTGGLNTEAFF. The CDR3 nucleotides are TGTGCCAGCAGCCAACTTACAGGGGGCTTGAACACTGAAGCTTTCTTT.

There are a few counts of this clone. The chain is built from TRBV2 and TRBJ2-1; TRBD2 is a possible D gene (5 bases). The CDR3 runs 15 residues. The V and J ends lost 4 bases and 8 bases respectively, with 18 bases between them. Germline V gene data show CDR1 as SNHLY and CDR2 as FYNNEI. CDR3 in amino acids: CASSARARSAHEQFF. CDR3 nucleotide sequence: TGTGCCAGCAGTGCGAGGGCCCGATCTGCCCATGAGCAGTTCTTC.

The J gene is TRBJ2-1, the V gene TRBV9; weak D call: TRBD2 (5 bases). CDR3 length: 19 amino acids. V lost 0 bases to trimming and J lost 0 bases, with 19 bases between them. Germline assignment: CDR1 SGDLS and CDR2 YYNGEE. The CDR3 is CASSVASISSGHSYNEQFF. CDR3 coding DNA: TGTGCCAGCAGCGTAGCTAGTATTTCCAGCGGCCACTCCTACAATGAGCAGTTCTTC.

The chain employs TRBV7-2 and TRBJ2-5; 9 bases map to TRBD1. Germline V gives CDR1 SGHTA, CDR2 FQGNSA. The CDR3 runs 16 residues. V lost 2 bases to trimming and J lost 5 bases; unmatched junction nucleotides: 9. The CDR3 coding sequence is TGTGCCAGCAGCTTAATGGTTACAGGGGGCGGGGAGACCCAGTACTTC. It codes for CASSLMVTGGGETQYF.

The chain employs TRBV2 and TRBJ1-1; 7 nucleotides line up with TRBD1. After removal of 7 bases from V and 1 base from J, the junction contained 3 bases not matched to a gene. The germline gives CDR1 SNHLY, CDR2 FYNNEI. This CDR3 is 13 amino acids long. The CDR3 DNA reads as TGTGCCAGCACGGACAGGTCGAACACTGAAGCTTTCTTT. This gives the protein CASTDRSNTEAFF. Variable domain in full (rest from reference TRBV2 and TRBJ1-1): EPEVTQTPSHQVTQMGQEVILRCVPISNHLYFYWYRQILGQKVEFLVSFYNNEISEKSEIFDDQFSVERPDGSNFTLKIRSTKLEDSAMYFCASTDRSNTEAFFGQGTRLTVV.

The chain combines TRBV7-9 with TRBJ2-3; D not certain. The CDR3 sequence is 15 residues long. Trimming took off 4 bases at V and 2 bases at J, with 13 bases between the two ends. Per the germline V gene, CDR1 is SEHNR and CDR2 is FQNEAQ (reference sequence). CDR3 loop: CASSSDDTYTDTQYF. Written as DNA, the CDR3 is TGTGCCAGCAGCTCCGACGACACCTACACAGATACGCAGTATTTT.

The chain joins TRBV5-6 to TRBJ1-4; TRBD1 agrees at 11 bases. The germline gives CDR1 SGHDT, CDR2 YYEEEE. The length of the CDR3 is 18 residues. After removal of 0 bases from V and 7 bases from J, the junction contained 11 bases not matched to a gene. The CDR3 reads CASSLAPDRGLKGEKLFF. The CDR3 DNA follows: TGTGCCAGCAGCTTGGCCCCGGACAGGGGGCTCAAGGGTGAAAAACTGTTTTTT. The whole variable domain, filled in from reference TRBV5-6 and TRBJ1-4, reads DAGVTQSPTHLIKTRGQQVTLRCSPKSGHDTVSWYQQALGQGPQFIFQYYEEEERQRGNFPDRFSGHQFPNYSSELNVNALLLGDSALYLCASSLAPDRGLKGEKLFFGSGTQLSVL.

The CDR3 spells CASSELGQIRQPQHF. DNA of the CDR3: TGTGCCAGCAGTGAACTAGGTCAAATCCGGCAGCCCCAGCATTTT. This chain joins TRBV6-1 and TRBJ1-5; no definite D call. CDR3 length equals 15 residues. The germline V and J ends were trimmed by 2 bases and 7 bases, with 15 bases remaining between them. The germline CDR1 and CDR2 sequences are MNHNS and SASEGT.

This rearrangement joins TRBV30 to TRBJ1-2; D not certain. CDR1 GTSNPN and CDR2 SVGIG come from the germline V gene (reference sequence). The length of the CDR3 is 12 residues. V shed 3 bases and J shed 3 bases, with 8 bases lying between them. Here the CDR3 reads CAWRSTHYGYTF. The CDR3 coding sequence is TGTGCCTGGAGATCCACACACTATGGCTACACCTTC.

About this clone: Germline is not matched at one junction end, which may reflect a read error. The rearrangement uses TRBV13 and TRBJ2-7; TRBD2 matches 7 bases. The CDR3 totals 14 residues. From germline, CDR1 is PRHDT and CDR2 FYEKMQ (reference sequence). The CDR3 DNA sequence: TGTGCCAGCAGCTTAGGCTCTCGATTTAGCGGGCCTCAATTC. It specifies CASSLGSRFSGPQF.

This sequence joins TRBV7-8 and TRBJ2-3, with 11 nucleotides matching TRBD2. The CDR3 is 19 residues long. CDR1 and CDR2 (germline): SGHVS, FQNEAQ. V was pared by 4 bases and J by 0 bases, with 12 bases of the junction left unmatched. The CDR3 sequence: CASSSTHSGRGPSTDTQYF. The CDR3 bases are TGTGCCAGCAGCTCTACACATAGCGGGAGGGGGCCTAGCACAGATACGCAGTATTTT.

V is TRBV9 and J is TRBJ2-7; 7 bases are a match to TRBD1. The trim removed 0 bases at V and 4 bases at J, leaving 1 base unmatched. This CDR3 comprises 13 residues. Germline loops: CDR1 SGDLS, CDR2 YYNGEE. The CDR3 DNA follows: TGTGCCAGCAGCGTAGACAGGGGTTACGAGCAGTACTTC. Protein product: CASSVDRGYEQYF.

The V call is TRBV27, the J call TRBJ1-3, with 10 bases fitting TRBD1. Per the germline V gene, CDR1 is MNHEY and CDR2 is SMNVEV (reference sequence). The CDR3 covers 16 residues. The junction had 4 bases not matched to a gene; V was cut back by 5 bases and J by 0 bases. CDR3 protein: CASSPRTGGSGNTIYF. Here the CDR3 DNA reads TGTGCCAGCAGTCCAAGGACAGGGGGCTCTGGAAACACCATATATTTT.

The chain uses TRBV7-9 and TRBJ2-5; 11 positions agree with TRBD2. The J call may be faulty, since TRBJ2-7 better matches the DNA end. CDR1 SEHNR and CDR2 FQNEAQ come from the germline V gene (reference sequence). The CDR3 covers 17 residues. The CDR3 DNA reads TGTGCCAGCAGCTTAGGGCTAGCGGGAGGACCGAAGTACGAGCAGTACTTC. Translation gives CASSLGLAGGPKYEQYF.

The chain joins TRBV5-1 to TRBJ2-2, with 8 nucleotides matching TRBD1. The V segment lost 2 bases and the J segment 3 bases; nucleotides outside the gene matches: 3. The CDR3 spans 15 residues. Germline V lookup: CDR1 SGHRS, CDR2 YFSETQ. The CDR3 region has the DNA TGCGCCAGCAGCTTCCGGGACAGGTACACCGGGGAGCTGTTTTTT. It translates to CASSFRDRYTGELFF.

The chain couples TRBV18 to TRBJ2-5; D not resolved. Looked up from germline, CDR1 is KGHSH and CDR2 is LQKENI. This CDR3 is built from 13 residues. The V gene lost 3 bases and the J gene lost 5 bases, with 10 bases spanning the gap. The CDR3: CASSPSSPETQYF. The CDR3 DNA sequence: TGTGCCAGCTCACCTTCCTCCCCGGAGACCCAGTACTTC.

Comment on this clone: One junction end disagrees with the germline gene, perhaps due to a read error. This chain joins TRBV27 and TRBJ2-3, with D possibly TRBD2 on 5 matching bases. The length of the CDR3 is 12 residues. Germline V gene lookup returns CDR1 MNHEY and CDR2 SMNVEV (reference sequence). CDR3 sequence: CASSSGRLEPLF. CDR3 DNA: TGTGCCAGCAGTTCGGGAAGGCTAGAACCTCTTTTT.

This clone appeared a few times. The genes are TRBV5-4 and TRBJ1-2; a possible D gene is TRBD1 (6 bases). Germline V gene lookup returns CDR1 SGHNT and CDR2 YYREEE (reference sequence). This CDR3 contains 15 residues. V was trimmed by 0 bases and J by 4 bases, leaving 13 bases between them. The CDR3 protein is CASSLVAGEGYGYTF. CDR3 DNA: TGTGCCAGCAGCTTGGTGGCAGGGGAAGGCTATGGCTACACCTTC.

About this clone: A read error may account for a junction end that differs from germline. The chain employs TRBV7-9 and TRBJ2-5; 8 bases are a match to TRBD2. The CDR3 loop spans 16 amino acids. Germline V gene lookup returns CDR1 SEHNR and CDR2 FQNEAQ (reference sequence). This chain's CDR3 is CSSSSLADLYQETQYF. CDR3 sequence (DNA): TGTTCCAGCAGCTCACTAGCGGATCTGTACCAAGAGACCCAGTACTTC. Supplemented by reference TRBV7-9 and TRBJ2-5, the full variable domain reads DTGVSQNPRHKITKRGQNVTFRCDPISEHNRLYWYRQTLGQGPEFLTYFQNEAQLEKSRLLSDRFSAERPKGSFSTLEIQRTEQGDSAMYLCSSSSLADLYQETQYFGPGTRLLVL.

The chain's CDR3 is CASNDRGRKDTEAFF. The DNA for the CDR3 is TGTGCCAGTAACGACAGGGGGCGAAAGGACACTGAAGCTTTCTTT. This chain connects TRBV19 to TRBJ1-1, with 10 bases fitting TRBD1. CDR3 length equals 15 residues. J lost 3 bases, V lost 7 bases, and 8 bases had no gene match. Germline V gene lookup returns CDR1 LNHDA and CDR2 SQIVND (reference sequence).

The chain uses TRBV5-1 and TRBJ1-1, with 8 bases lining up with TRBD1. V was clipped by 4 bases and J by 0 bases; unmatched bases: 8. The CDR3 sequence is 16 residues long. Looked up from germline, CDR1 is SGHRS and CDR2 is YFSETQ. The CDR3 loop is CASSLRQGLMNTEAFF. In DNA form, the CDR3 reads TGCGCCAGCAGCCTTAGACAGGGGTTAATGAACACTGAAGCTTTCTTT.

The chain joins TRBV19 to TRBJ1-1; 8 nucleotides align to TRBD1. CDR1 is LNHDA and CDR2 is SQIVND in the germline V gene (reference sequence). The CDR3 covers 14 residues. V lost 3 bases, J lost 5 bases, and 5 bases stayed unmatched. The CDR3 coding sequence is TGTGCCAGTAGTATGACAGGGGATCGGACTGAAGCTTTCTTT. Its translation is CASSMTGDRTEAFF.

This chain joins TRBV6-4 and TRBJ2-1; 7 nucleotides align to TRBD1. The germline V gene encodes CDR1 MRHNA and CDR2 SNTAGT. The J segment lost 8 bases and the V segment lost 0 bases, leaving 7 bases of the junction unmatched. There are 15 residues in the CDR3. This CDR3 is CASSDSGGAGHEQFF. CDR3 nucleotide sequence: TGTGCCAGCAGTGACTCAGGGGGCGCGGGCCATGAGCAGTTCTTC.

Only one count was recorded for this clone. The V and J genes are TRBV7-6 and TRBJ1-4; tentative D call: TRBD1 (5 bases). CDR3 length: 18 amino acids. Between the trimmed V and J ends, which lost 5 bases and 0 bases, there was a span of 19 bases. CDR1 is SGHVS, CDR2 FNYEAQ, per germline. Here the CDR3 DNA reads TGTGCCAGCAGCGCGAGGGGCGGAGGGATTGCAACTAATGAAAAACTGTTTTTT. Amino acids: CASSARGGGIATNEKLFF.

This chain links TRBV25-1 with TRBJ1-6; TRBD1 agrees at 8 bases. The CDR3 totals 15 residues. The germline CDR1 and CDR2 sequences are MGHDK and SYGVNS. V was clipped by 5 bases and J by 6 bases; unmatched bases: 6. The CDR3: CASSQTGAGNSPLHF. In DNA form, the CDR3 reads TGTGCCAGCAGTCAGACAGGGGCAGGTAATTCACCCCTCCACTTT.